This T cell receptor (beta chain) was identified in a study of type 1 and type 2 diabetes patients. Study details: Samples came from type 1 diabetic, type 2 diabetic or nondiabetic people, recruited in China. CD4+ or CD8+ T cells were positively selected from PBMCs with microbeads. Sequencing for the whole study yielded 18,976,912 paired-end reads.

The PCR template was genomic DNA. The TCR beta CDR3 region was amplified using 30 forward and 13 reverse primers. TCRdb used MiXCR to reprocess the multiplex PCR reads, holding one entry per CDR3 protein. This table holds 280,000 or so distinct CDR3 sequences, roughly 44% found once. This clonotype was counted only a few times. Other autoimmune diseases and infections within the past four weeks excluded donors. The sequencing sample was made of peripheral blood mononuclear cells (PBMCs). This sequence originates from a young man with type 2 diabetes.

The CDR3 nucleotides read TGCGCCAGCAGTGAGTACAGGGCCCGGGAGCAGTACTTC. Translation gives CASSEYRAREQYF. The chain carries TRBV10-1 and TRBJ2-7, with D possibly TRBD1 on 6 matching bases. V lost 1 base to trimming and J lost 7 bases, with 11 bases between them. The germline V gene has CDR1 WNHNN and CDR2 SYGVQD (reference sequence). The CDR3 has 13 residues.